These 29 T cell receptor beta chains originate from one sample sequenced in a study of blood T cell repertoires in COVID-19. The table came from immunoSEQ multiplex PCR; TCRdb's copy has only in-frame clones and leaves some out. The table has 200,000 to 250,000 clones, 80% to 90% seen once; the top ten hold 2% to 3%. The sequenced sample was peripheral blood. All receptors come from a young man with COVID-19, enrolled during active disease.

The gene calls are TRBV7-2 and TRBJ1-5, with 9 bases that match TRBD1. The CDR3 contains 17 residues. The ends lost 4 bases at V and 0 bases at J; junction bases unmatched: 7. The germline CDR1 and CDR2 sequences are SGHTA and FQGNSA. The CDR3 bases are TGTGCCAGCAGCTCCCGGGACAGGGAATATAGCAATCAGCCCCAGCATTTT. Encoded protein: CASSSRDREYSNQPQHF.

This clone appeared once. The rearrangement links TRBV2 to TRBJ2-1, with D possibly TRBD2 on 6 matching bases. From germline, CDR1 is SNHLY and CDR2 FYNNEI. The CDR3 loop spans 15 amino acids. With 2 bases removed from V and 10 bases from J, the gap between germline ends came to 18 bases. CDR3 loop: CASSEYAGSRREQFF. DNA for the CDR3: TGTGCCAGCAGTGAATACGCGGGGTCAAGACGGGAGCAGTTCTTC.

The rearrangement joins TRBV7-8 to TRBJ2-1, with D possibly matching TRBD2 (6 bases). CDR3 length: 13 amino acids. With 7 bases removed from V and 10 bases from J, the gap between germline ends came to 17 bases. The V gene's germline CDR1 is SGHVS and CDR2 FQNEAQ. The CDR3 DNA reads as TGTGCCAGCAACACGGGACTCGACAGAGAGCAGTTCTTC. This translates into CASNTGLDREQFF.

The rearrangement uses TRBV21-1 and TRBJ1-1; the table's TRBD1 call for D was not verified on the DNA. TRBV21-1 is tagged as a pseudogene. The CDR3 is 15 amino acids. The CDR3 protein is CASSISGRVRRGAFF. The DNA of the CDR3 is TGTGCCAGCAGCATTTCGGGCAGGGTCCGACGCGGAGCTTTCTTT.

J is TRBJ2-2 and V is TRBV7-2; maybe TRBD1 (5 bases). The germline gives CDR1 SGHTA, CDR2 FQGNSA. The CDR3 is made up of 13 amino acids. Trimming pared 5 bases from V and 5 bases from J, leaving 9 bases between. The CDR3 coding sequence is TGTGCCAGCAGCCGTCCAGGGACCGGGGAGCTGTTTTTT. Its protein is CASSRPGTGELFF.

The V call is TRBV7-3, the J call TRBJ1-2, with 7 bases lining up with TRBD1. From germline, CDR1 is SGHTA and CDR2 FQGTGA. V trimming: 5 bases; J trimming: 3 bases; junction bases outside the gene matches: 6. The CDR3 spans 14 residues. The CDR3, as DNA: TGTGCCAGCAGCAGGGACAGCAACTACTATGGCTACACCTTC. This sequence encodes CASSRDSNYYGYTF.

V is TRBV5-5 and J is TRBJ1-1, with D possibly matching TRBD1 (5 bases). V dropped 4 bases and J dropped 0 bases, with 10 bases sitting between them. Germline lookup yields CDR1 SGHKS and CDR2 YYEKEE (reference sequence). The CDR3 spans 14 residues. The DNA for the CDR3 is TGTGCCAGCAGCCCGGACACCGTGAACACTGAAGCTTTCTTT. Translation gives CASSPDTVNTEAFF.

This chain joins TRBV5-1 and TRBJ1-3, with TRBD1 as a possible D gene (6 bases). Trimming shortened V by 4 bases and J by 0 bases, and 11 bases separated the two germline ends. CDR1 and CDR2 (germline): SGHRS, YFSETQ. The CDR3 totals 15 residues. The CDR3 DNA reads as TGCGCCAGCAGCCGGGACATCGGCTCTGGAAACACCATATATTTT. Its translation is CASSRDIGSGNTIYF.

This clone was counted only a few times. The rearrangement uses TRBV19 and TRBJ1-1, with D perhaps matching TRBD1 (5 bases). V lost 7 bases to trimming and J lost 2 bases, with 14 bases between them. The germline gives CDR1 LNHDA, CDR2 SQIVND (reference sequence). The CDR3 contains 14 residues. CDR3 loop: CASKPRVDNTEAFF. The CDR3 DNA sequence: TGTGCCAGTAAACCCAGGGTTGATAACACTGAAGCTTTCTTT.

V is TRBV9 and J is TRBJ2-7; 9 bases align to TRBD1. V gave up 4 bases and J gave up 3 bases; unmatched junction bases: 8. There are 15 residues in the CDR3. Per the germline V gene, CDR1 is SGDLS and CDR2 is YYNGEE. CDR3 loop: CASSPGTGIDYEQYF. In DNA, the CDR3 is TGTGCCAGCAGCCCCGGGACAGGGATCGACTACGAGCAGTACTTC.

The chain is built from TRBV3-1 (or the pseudogene TRBV3-2) and TRBJ1-2; the D is unclear. The CDR3 has 13 amino acids. V lost 3 bases to trimming and J lost 8 bases, with 13 bases between them. Per the germline V gene, CDR1 is LGHDT and CDR2 is YNNKEL (reference sequence). Here the CDR3 reads CASSHAHAPGYTF. The CDR3 DNA follows: TGTGCCAGCAGCCATGCACATGCCCCAGGCTACACCTTC.

V usage is TRBV6-4 and J usage is TRBJ2-1; 13 bases map to TRBD2. CDR1 MRHNA and CDR2 SNTAGT come from the germline V gene. J lost 7 bases, V lost 2 bases, and 5 bases had no gene match. CDR3 length: 16 amino acids. CDR3: CASSDTTSGRANEQFF. CDR3 DNA sequence: TGTGCCAGCAGTGACACAACTAGCGGGAGGGCGAATGAGCAGTTCTTC.

This clone was seen a few times. The chain carries TRBV12-3 or TRBV12-4 and TRBJ1-4; perhaps TRBD1 as D (5 bases). The CDR3 has 13 residues. Trimming took 5 bases from V and 14 from J, leaving 18 bases between them. CDR3 in amino acids: CASSKDSMLPLFF. The CDR3 bases are TGTGCCAGCAGTAAAGACAGTATGCTCCCTCTGTTTTTT.

The chain has TRBV27 and TRBJ1-1; 7 bases match TRBD1. The J segment lost 8 bases and the V segment lost 2 bases, leaving 8 bases of the junction unmatched. CDR1 is MNHEY, CDR2 SMNVEV, per germline (reference sequence). The CDR3 extends over 14 amino acids. CDR3 loop: CASSLNLGGVEAFF. CDR3 sequence (DNA): TGTGCCAGCAGTTTAAATTTAGGGGGCGTCGAAGCTTTCTTT.

This rearrangement joins TRBV7-2 to TRBJ1-1; D is uncertain. Germline V lookup: CDR1 SGHTA, CDR2 FQGNSA. V lost 3 bases and J 2 bases, leaving 10 bases between the germline ends. CDR3 length: 14 residues. The CDR3 sequence: CASSFYTTNTEAFF. The CDR3 nucleotides are TGTGCCAGCAGCTTTTATACTACTAACACTGAAGCTTTCTTT.

The chain recombines TRBV14 with TRBJ2-6; D ambiguous. V was trimmed by 0 bases and J by 9 bases, leaving 6 bases between them. The CDR3 length is 13 residues. Germline lookup yields CDR1 SGHDN and CDR2 FVKESK. The CDR3, as DNA: TGTGCCAGCAGCCAAGATCTTTTCAACGTCCTGACTTTC. This codes for CASSQDLFNVLTF. The full variable domain, its missing parts supplied by reference TRBV14 and TRBJ2-6, is EAGVTQFPSHSVIEKGQTVTLRCDPISGHDNLYWYRRVMGKEIKFLLHFVKESKQDESGMPNNRFLAERTGGTYSTLKVQPAELEDSGVYFCASSQDLFNVLTFGAGSRLTVL.

The chain has TRBV5-4 and TRBJ1-1; tentative D call: TRBD1 (5 bases). Germline-derived CDR1 and CDR2 are SGHNT and YYREEE (reference sequence). There are 16 residues in the CDR3. V dropped 3 bases and J dropped 0 bases, with 15 bases sitting between them. CDR3: CASSSPNGGMNTEAFF. The CDR3 nucleotides are TGTGCCAGCAGCTCCCCTAACGGGGGGATGAACACTGAAGCTTTCTTT.

This rearrangement joins TRBV6-5 to TRBJ2-1; D is ambiguous. Germline V gives CDR1 MNHEY, CDR2 SVGAGI. CDR3 length: 13 amino acids. Trimming left V 6 bases short and J 1 base short, with 7 bases between. CDR3 protein: CASSAESYNEQFF. As DNA, the CDR3 is TGTGCCAGCAGCGCCGAGTCCTACAATGAGCAGTTCTTC.

The rearrangement links TRBV24-1 to TRBJ1-5; the D gene is possibly TRBD1 (6 bases). The CDR3 has 13 amino acids. V dropped 10 bases and J dropped 6 bases, with 15 bases sitting between them. Per the germline V gene, CDR1 is KGHDR and CDR2 is SFDVKD. The CDR3 is CATNREIGQPQHF. The CDR3 DNA follows: TGTGCCACTAACAGGGAAATCGGTCAGCCCCAGCATTTT.

V is TRBV7-8 and J is TRBJ1-5, with 7 bases fitting TRBD1. The ends lost 5 bases at V and 7 bases at J; junction bases unmatched: 5. Germline V CDR1 and CDR2: SGHVS, FQNEAQ. The CDR3 is made up of 13 amino acids. In DNA form, the CDR3 reads TGTGCCAGCAGCGGACCAGGGGGGCAGCCCCAGCATTTT. Translated, it gives CASSGPGGQPQHF.

This clone occurred once. The V call is TRBV4-3, the J call TRBJ2-4; 7 bases agree with TRBD1. Germline V lookup: CDR1 LGHNA, CDR2 YSLEER. The CDR3 consists of 15 residues. The V gene end was trimmed by 4 bases and the J gene end by 6 bases; junction bases not matched to a gene: 9. The CDR3 loop is CASSRDDRVSNIQYF. In nucleotides, the CDR3 is TGCGCCAGCAGCCGAGATGACAGGGTTTCAAACATTCAGTACTTC.

The rearrangement links TRBV19 to TRBJ2-7, with 8 bases lining up with TRBD2. This CDR3 has 16 amino acids. Germline CDR1 LNHDA, CDR2 SQIVND (reference sequence). V dropped 8 bases and J dropped 2; count of bases not matched to a gene: 14. The CDR3 spells CASGPLASGFPYEQYF. CDR3 coding DNA: TGTGCCAGTGGACCCCTGGCTAGCGGGTTTCCCTACGAGCAGTACTTC.

The chain carries TRBV18 and TRBJ1-1; D might be TRBD1 (5 bases). This CDR3 is 13 amino acids long. V was shortened by 4 bases and J by 1 base, with 7 bases between the two germline ends. CDR1 is KGHSH, CDR2 LQKENI, per germline. This chain's CDR3 is CASSHGQNTEAFF. As DNA, the CDR3 is TGTGCCAGCTCACACGGACAGAACACTGAAGCTTTCTTT.

The rearrangement uses TRBV10-1 and TRBJ1-1; the D gene is possibly TRBD1 (6 bases). The CDR3 runs 16 residues. Looked up from germline, CDR1 is WNHNN and CDR2 is SYGVQD (reference sequence). V shed 0 bases and J shed 1 base, with 12 bases lying between them. The CDR3 DNA is TGCGCCAGCAGTGAGTCAGGGGCAGGGGAGAACACTGAAGCTTTCTTT. It encodes CASSESGAGENTEAFF.

The J gene is TRBJ1-3, the V gene TRBV28, with 8 positions matching TRBD1. The V segment lost 7 bases and the J segment 2 bases; nucleotides outside the gene matches: 7. This CDR3 comprises 15 residues. In germline, CDR1 is MDHEN, CDR2 SYDVKM. DNA of the CDR3: TGTGCCAGCACCTCGGACAGGGCTACTGGAAACACCATATATTTT. This gives the protein CASTSDRATGNTIYF.

This clone was seen once. The V call is TRBV15, the J call TRBJ2-3, with 7 nucleotides matching TRBD2. With V trimmed by 8 bases and J by 2 bases, 10 bases remained unmatched. The germline V gene encodes CDR1 LNHNV and CDR2 YYDKDF (reference sequence). The CDR3 covers 15 residues. Here the CDR3 DNA reads TGTGCCACCGAGATGTCTAGCGGATTCACAGATACGCAGTATTTT. It is translated as CATEMSSGFTDTQYF.

As concerns this clone: Other DNA variants within this sample encode the same CDR3. The J gene is TRBJ1-1, the V gene TRBV4-3; the D gene is possibly TRBD1 (5 bases). The germline V gene encodes CDR1 LGHNA and CDR2 YSLEER. Trimming left V 0 bases short and J 1 base short, with 9 bases between. The CDR3 runs to 15 residues. CDR3 region: CASSQEVGGNTEAFF. In nucleotides, the CDR3 is TGCGCCAGCAGCCAAGAGGTGGGGGGGAACACTGAAGCTTTCTTT.

The chain has TRBV7-2 and TRBJ1-1; no clear D gene. Germline CDR1 reads SGHTA; CDR2 reads FQGNSA. V lost 3 bases, J lost 8 bases, and 19 bases lay in between. The CDR3 is 15 residues long. CDR3 residues: CASSFRVRDSREAFF. The CDR3 coding sequence is TGTGCCAGCAGCTTCAGAGTTAGAGACTCCCGAGAAGCTTTCTTT.

V usage is TRBV24-1 and J usage is TRBJ2-1, with 8 bases aligning to TRBD1. Germline V gene lookup returns CDR1 KGHDR and CDR2 SFDVKD. The J segment lost 9 bases and the V segment lost 6 bases, leaving 6 bases of the junction unmatched. This CDR3 has 13 residues. Here the CDR3 reads CATSTTGGSEQFF. The CDR3 nucleotides are TGTGCCACCAGTACCACAGGGGGTTCTGAGCAGTTCTTC.